Each of the 9 T cell receptor beta chains below was sequenced from the same sample in a study of cytomegalovirus exposure and HLA in healthy donors. PCR employed 60 Vbeta and 13 Jbeta primers. The repertoire was sequenced with immunoSEQ multiplex PCR; TCRdb's copy has only in-frame clones and lacks some. Here the sample spans 150,000 to 200,000 clones, 80% to 90% being singletons. Sequencing input: PBMCs. The source of these receptors is a man between 18 and 29 years old in good health and CMV-seronegative.

The chain couples TRBV2 to TRBJ1-5; 11 bases fit TRBD1. Unmatched junction bases numbered 9, after V lost 7 bases and J lost 7 bases. The CDR3 extends over 15 amino acids. Germline CDR1 is SNHLY and CDR2 is FYNNEI. The CDR3 region has the DNA TGTGCCAGCACTACTATGGACAGGGGGCTACAGCCCCAGCATTTT. Its protein is CASTTMDRGLQPQHF.

The CDR3 spells CASSLVFQETQYF. In DNA form, the CDR3 reads TGTGCCAGCAGCTTAGTCTTCCAAGAGACCCAGTACTTC. This chain connects TRBV11-2 to TRBJ2-5, with unresolved D. The germline V and J ends were trimmed by 1 base and 1 base, with 4 bases remaining between them. CDR3 length equals 13 residues. Germline CDR1 SGHAT, CDR2 FQNNGV. Supplemented by reference TRBV11-2 and TRBJ2-5, the full variable domain reads EAGVAQSPRYKIIEKRQSVAFWCNPISGHATLYWYQQILGQGPKLLIQFQNNGVVDDSQLPKDRFSAERLKGVDSTLKIQPAKLEDSAVYLCASSLVFQETQYFGPGTRLLVL.

The V gene is TRBV15, the J gene TRBJ2-5; tentative D call: TRBD1 (6 bases). CDR1 is LNHNV, CDR2 YYDKDF, per germline (reference sequence). Trimming removed 0 bases at V and 0 bases at J, with 11 bases between. This CDR3 spans 16 amino acids. The CDR3 sequence: CATSRDTDRYQETQYF. CDR3 in DNA: TGTGCCACCAGCAGAGATACAGACAGGTACCAAGAGACCCAGTACTTC.

The chain uses TRBV5-4 and TRBJ2-1; 12 bases fit TRBD2. The CDR3 runs 15 residues. Germline CDR1 SGHNT, CDR2 YYREEE (reference sequence). V was pared by 7 bases and J by 4 bases, with 6 bases of the junction left unmatched. Here the CDR3 DNA reads TGTGCCAGCGCACTAGCGGGAGGCAGGTACAATGAGCAGTTCTTC. This codes for CASALAGGRYNEQFF.

The chain links TRBV4-3 to TRBJ2-1; TRBD2 matches 12 bases. CDR1 LGHNA and CDR2 YSLEER come from the germline V gene. The CDR3 contains 15 residues. V trimming: 6 bases; J trimming: 6 bases; junction bases outside the gene matches: 6. The CDR3 region is CASRETSGSGNEQFF. CDR3 DNA sequence: TGCGCCAGCAGGGAGACTAGCGGGAGCGGCAATGAGCAGTTCTTC.

The chain is built from TRBV28 and TRBJ1-4; 10 bases are a match to TRBD1. The CDR3 length is 15 residues. The germline V gene encodes CDR1 MDHEN and CDR2 SYDVKM. Unmatched junction bases numbered 8, after V lost 5 bases and J lost 8 bases. For the CDR3, the DNA is TGTGCCAGCAGTGCCCCGGGACAGGGGATGGAAAAACTGTTTTTT. As protein: CASSAPGQGMEKLFF.

The J gene is TRBJ2-3, the V gene TRBV7-9; 9 nucleotides line up with TRBD2. V shed 2 bases and J 5 bases; nucleotides not matched to a gene: 5. The germline gives CDR1 SEHNR, CDR2 FQNEAQ (reference sequence). This CDR3 is 15 amino acids long. The CDR3 DNA follows: TGTGCCAGCAGCTTAAGGCGGGGGGGCGAAGATACGCAGTATTTT. Its protein is CASSLRRGGEDTQYF.

With respect to this clone: The junction departs from germline at one end; a sequencing error may be responsible. The gene calls are TRBV4-1 and TRBJ2-7; TRBD2 matches at 16 bases. Germline values: CDR1 MGHRA, CDR2 YSYEKL. The CDR3 covers 17 residues. The CDR3 region has the DNA TGCGCCAGCAGTGAGCGTGGGACTAGCGGGAGGGAGTACGTGCAGTACTTC. Encoded protein: CASSERGTSGREYVQYF.

This chain uses TRBV10-3 with TRBJ1-5; D may be TRBD1 (5 bases). The CDR3 has 14 amino acids. Trimming pared 4 bases from V and 5 bases from J, leaving 12 bases between. Germline V gene lookup returns CDR1 ENHRY and CDR2 SYGVKD. The CDR3 DNA reads as TGTGCCATCAGTGCTGTGGGGCCGGATCAGCCCCAGCATTTT. Amino acid sequence: CAISAVGPDQPQHF.